The clone carrying this T cell receptor (beta chain) appeared a few times. The antigen is unknown. A read error may produce the germline difference seen at one junction end. The data were taken from a study of CD8 T cells in ankylosing spondylitis. General study results and limits: Past research had described some motif variants in reactive arthritis synovial fluid and blood.

This CDR3 spans 15 amino acids. CDR1 is MNHNS, CDR2 SASEGT, per germline. It was by quantitative 5'-RACE with molecular barcodes that TCR beta libraries were made. TCRdb recomputed calls from the 5' RACE reads with MiXCR, one row per CDR3 protein. The table has roughly 230,000 distinct CDR3 sequences, 15% to 20% seen once; the top ten hold around 30%. The gene calls are TRBV6-1 and TRBJ1-1; TRBD1 agrees at 7 bases. Input material: blood, either unsorted or a sorted T cell fraction (not recorded which). The TCR comes from a male donor with ankylosing spondylitis or in good health (not recorded which). The CDR3 loop is CASSAPTGRNAEAFF. The DNA of the CDR3 is TGTGCCAGCAGTGCCCCGACAGGGCGGAACGCTGAAGCTTTCTTT.